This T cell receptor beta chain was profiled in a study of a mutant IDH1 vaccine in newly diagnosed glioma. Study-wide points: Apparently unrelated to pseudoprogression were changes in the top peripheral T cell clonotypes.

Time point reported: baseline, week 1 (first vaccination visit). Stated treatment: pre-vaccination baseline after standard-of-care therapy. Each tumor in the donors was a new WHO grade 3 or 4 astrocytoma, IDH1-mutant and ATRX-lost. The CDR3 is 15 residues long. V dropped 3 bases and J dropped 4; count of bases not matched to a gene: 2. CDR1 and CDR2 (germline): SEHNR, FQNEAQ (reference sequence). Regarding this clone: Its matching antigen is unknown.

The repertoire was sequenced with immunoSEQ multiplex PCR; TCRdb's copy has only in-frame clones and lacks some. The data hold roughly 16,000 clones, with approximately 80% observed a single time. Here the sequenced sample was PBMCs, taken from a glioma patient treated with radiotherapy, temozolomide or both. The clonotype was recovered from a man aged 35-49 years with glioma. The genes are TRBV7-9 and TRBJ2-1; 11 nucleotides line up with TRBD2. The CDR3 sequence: CASSLTSGAYNEQFF. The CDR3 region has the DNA TGTGCCAGCAGCTTGACTAGCGGGGCTTACAATGAGCAGTTCTTC.